This T cell receptor beta chain is from a study of control samples from healthy donors and cancer patients. Regarding this clone: Distinct nucleotide sequences in the sample also encode this CDR3.

This CDR3 is 13 amino acids long. CDR1 MDHEN and CDR2 SYDVKM come from the germline V gene. The V and J ends lost 3 bases and 4 bases respectively, with 9 bases between them. Clones were sequenced by immunoSEQ multiplex PCR, and TCRdb holds only the in-frame ones, with some missing. The sample holds about 180,000 clones; 90% are singletons and the top ten take around 1.4%. V gene TRBV28 combines with J gene TRBJ1-2; no firm D call. Input material: blood. The TCR was taken from a woman between 45 and 60 years old in good health. The CDR3 DNA reads as TGTGCCAGCAGTTTGGGCGGCGGCTATGGCTACACCTTC. As protein: CASSLGGGYGYTF.